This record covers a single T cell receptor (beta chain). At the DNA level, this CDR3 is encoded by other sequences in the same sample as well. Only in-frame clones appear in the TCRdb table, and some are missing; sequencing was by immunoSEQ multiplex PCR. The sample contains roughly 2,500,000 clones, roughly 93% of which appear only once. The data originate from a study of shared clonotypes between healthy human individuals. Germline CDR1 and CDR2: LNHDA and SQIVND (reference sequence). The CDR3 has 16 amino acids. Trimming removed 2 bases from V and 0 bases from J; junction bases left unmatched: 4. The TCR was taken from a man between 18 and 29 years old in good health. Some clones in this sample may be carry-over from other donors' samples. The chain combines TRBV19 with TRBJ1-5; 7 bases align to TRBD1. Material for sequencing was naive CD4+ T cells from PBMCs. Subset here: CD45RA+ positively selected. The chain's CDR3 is CASSIRGTDSNQPQHF. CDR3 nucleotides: TGTGCCAGTAGTATAAGGGGGACAGATAGCAATCAGCCCCAGCATTTT.